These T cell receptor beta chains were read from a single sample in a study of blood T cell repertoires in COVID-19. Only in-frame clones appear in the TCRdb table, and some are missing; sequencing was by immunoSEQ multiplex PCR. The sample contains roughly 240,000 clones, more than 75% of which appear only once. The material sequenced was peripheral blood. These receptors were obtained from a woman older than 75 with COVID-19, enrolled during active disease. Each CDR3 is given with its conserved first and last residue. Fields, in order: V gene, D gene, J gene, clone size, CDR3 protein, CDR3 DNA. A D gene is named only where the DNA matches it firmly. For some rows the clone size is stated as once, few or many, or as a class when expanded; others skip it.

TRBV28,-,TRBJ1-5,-,CASSKRYSYQPQHF,TGTGCCAGCAGTAAGAGATACTCGTATCAGCCCCAGCATTTT
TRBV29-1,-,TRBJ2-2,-,CSGGTGELFF,TGCAGCGGCGGGACCGGGGAGCTGTTTTTT
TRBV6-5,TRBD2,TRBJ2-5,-,CASSLSGGETQYF,TGTGCCAGCAGTCTAAGCGGGGGGGAGACCCAGTACTTC
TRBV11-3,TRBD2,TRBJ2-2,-,CASSLSGGANTGELFF,TGTGCCAGCAGCCTGAGCGGGGGGGCGAACACCGGGGAGCTGTTTTTT
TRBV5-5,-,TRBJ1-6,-,CASSRQNSPLHF,TGTGCCAGCAGCCGACAGAATTCACCCCTCCACTTT
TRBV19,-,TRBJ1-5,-,CASSQQPIGPQHF,TGTGCCAGTAGTCAACAGCCCATAGGGCCCCAGCATTTT
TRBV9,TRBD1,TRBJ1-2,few,CASSEGTGGVYGYTF,TGTGCCAGCAGCGAGGGGACAGGGGGAGTCTATGGCTACACCTTC
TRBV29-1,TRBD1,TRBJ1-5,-,CSVTGSGNQPQHF,TGCAGCGTGACAGGGAGCGGCAATCAGCCCCAGCATTTT
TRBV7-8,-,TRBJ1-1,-,CASSFDRSYTEAFF,TGTGCCAGCAGCTTCGACAGGTCATACACTGAAGCTTTCTTT
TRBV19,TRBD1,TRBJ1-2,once,CASTPRTGQGYTF,TGTGCCAGTACCCCGAGGACAGGGCAGGGCTACACCTTC
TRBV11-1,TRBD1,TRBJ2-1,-,CASSPRIQGGNEQFF,TGTGCCAGCAGCCCCCGTATACAGGGGGGAAATGAGCAGTTCTTC
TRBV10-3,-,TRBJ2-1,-,CAISEGGAGIEQFF,TGTGCCATCAGTGAGGGGGGGGCCGGAATTGAGCAGTTCTTC
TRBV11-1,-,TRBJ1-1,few,CASSRTEEGRSAEAFF,TGTGCCAGCAGCCGCACAGAGGAGGGTAGGTCGGCTGAAGCTTTCTTT
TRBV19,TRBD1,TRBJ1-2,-,CARRYRGWGYGYTF,TGTGCCAGACGCTACAGGGGCTGGGGGTATGGCTACACCTTC
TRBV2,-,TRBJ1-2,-,CASSGEVYGYTF,TGTGCCAGCAGTGGGGAGGTCTATGGCTACACCTTC
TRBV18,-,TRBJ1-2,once,CASSLGQPKGYTF,TGTGCCAGCTCACTAGGACAGCCAAAAGGCTACACCTTC
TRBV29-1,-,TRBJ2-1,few,CSAAGPPNNEQFF,TGCAGCGCCGCCGGTCCCCCCAACAATGAGCAGTTCTTC
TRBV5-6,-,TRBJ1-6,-,CASSLEGNNSPLHF,TGTGCCAGCAGCTTGGAGGGGAATAATTCACCCCTCCACTTT
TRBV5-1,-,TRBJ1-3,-,CASSSQGTGNTIYF,TGCGCCAGCAGCTCTCAGGGTACTGGAAACACCATATATTTT
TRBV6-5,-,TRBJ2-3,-,CASSLGDSRDTQYF,TGTGCCAGCAGCCTCGGGGATTCAAGAGATACGCAGTATTTT
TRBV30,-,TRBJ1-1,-,CAWARLENTEAFF,TGTGCCTGGGCGAGACTGGAGAACACTGAAGCTTTCTTT
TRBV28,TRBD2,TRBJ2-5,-,CASSFVFFSGGPQETQYF,TGTGCCAGCAGTTTTGTGTTTTTTAGCGGGGGGCCACAAGAGACCCAGTACTTC
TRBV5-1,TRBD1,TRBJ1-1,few,CASSSTGVNTEAFF,TGCGCCAGCAGTTCCACAGGGGTGAACACTGAAGCTTTCTTT
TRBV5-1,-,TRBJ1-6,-,CASSLSSYNSPLHF,TGCGCCAGCAGCTTGTCGTCCTATAATTCACCCCTCCACTTT
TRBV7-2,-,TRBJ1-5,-,CASSTRTASGPQHF,TGTGCCAGCAGTACGAGGACAGCGTCTGGTCCCCAGCATTTT
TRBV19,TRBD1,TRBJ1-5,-,CASSRGTDNQPQHF,TGTGCCAGTAGTAGGGGGACAGATAATCAGCCCCAGCATTTT
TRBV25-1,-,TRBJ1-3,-,CASSRGVHGNTIYF,TGTGCCAGCAGTCGGGGGGTGCATGGAAACACCATATATTTT
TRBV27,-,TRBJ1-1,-,CASSLRGVTEAFF,TGTGCCAGCAGCTTAAGGGGTGTCACTGAAGCTTTCTTT
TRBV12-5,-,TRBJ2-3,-,CASGLGGHTDTQYF,TGTGCTAGTGGTTTGGGAGGGCACACAGATACGCAGTATTTT
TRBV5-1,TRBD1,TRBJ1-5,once,CASSLATTGKGQPQHF,TGCGCCAGCAGCTTGGCTACGACAGGGAAGGGTCAGCCCCAGCATTTT
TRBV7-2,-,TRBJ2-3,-,CASSLRARGSSTDTQYF,TGTGCCAGCAGCTTAAGAGCTAGGGGCAGTAGCACAGATACGCAGTATTTT
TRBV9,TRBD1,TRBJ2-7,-,CASSVTTGTYEQYF,TGTGCCAGCAGCGTAACGACAGGGACCTACGAGCAGTACTTC
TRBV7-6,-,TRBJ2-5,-,CASSLSRVETQYF,TGTGCCAGCAGCTTATCCCGGGTGGAGACCCAGTACTTC
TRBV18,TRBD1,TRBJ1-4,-,CASSPQGAGEKLFF,TGTGCCAGCTCACCCCAGGGGGCCGGCGAAAAACTGTTTTTT
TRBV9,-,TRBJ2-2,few,CASSVRVSAGELFF,TGTGCCAGCAGCGTAAGAGTATCGGCCGGGGAGCTGTTTTTT
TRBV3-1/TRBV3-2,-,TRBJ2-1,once,CASSPKGLNEQFF,TGTGCCAGCAGCCCCAAGGGGCTCAATGAGCAGTTCTTC
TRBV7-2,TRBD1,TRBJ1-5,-,CASSLGQGFNQPQHF,TGTGCCAGCAGCTTGGGACAGGGATTCAATCAGCCCCAGCATTTT
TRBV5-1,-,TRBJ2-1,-,CASSLAGVAWDNEQFF,TGCGCCAGCAGCTTGGCGGGGGTTGCATGGGACAATGAGCAGTTCTTC
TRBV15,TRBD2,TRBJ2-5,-,CATSRGPGRAEETQYF,TGTGCCACCAGCAGAGGCCCCGGGAGGGCCGAAGAGACCCAGTACTTC
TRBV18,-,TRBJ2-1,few,CASSPPGLRGNEQFF,TGTGCCAGCTCTCCTCCGGGACTTAGGGGTAATGAGCAGTTCTTC
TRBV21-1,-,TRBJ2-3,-,CASSKDVHSSSTDTQYF,TGTGCCAGCAGCAAAGACGTACACAGTTCTAGCACAGATACGCAGTATTTT
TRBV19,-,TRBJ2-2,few,CASSPWVGGSGSITGELFF,TGTGCCAGTAGTCCATGGGTCGGCGGGTCGGGAAGTATCACCGGGGAGCTGTTTTTT
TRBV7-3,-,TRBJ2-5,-,CASSLNPVGAGGQETQYF,TGTGCCAGCAGCTTAAACCCCGTGGGAGCGGGCGGCCAAGAGACCCAGTACTTC
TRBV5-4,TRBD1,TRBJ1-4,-,CASSSQGANNEKLFF,TGTGCCAGCAGCTCGCAGGGGGCGAATAATGAAAAACTGTTTTTT
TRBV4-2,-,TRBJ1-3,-,CASSPNPLRDKGYTIYF,TGTGCCAGCAGCCCAAACCCTCTCCGGGACAAAGGTTACACCATATATTTT
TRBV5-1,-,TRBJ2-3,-,CASSFDMDTQYF,TGCGCCAGCAGCTTTGACATGGATACGCAGTATTTT
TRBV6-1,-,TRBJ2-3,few,CASSEQGSDWDTQYF,TGTGCCAGCAGTGAACAAGGATCCGACTGGGATACGCAGTATTTT